This T cell receptor (beta chain) was profiled in a study of vaccination and CD4 T cells after COVID-19. The CDR3 is 12 amino acids. The V gene's germline CDR1 is LNHDA and CDR2 SQIVND (reference sequence). Between the trimmed V and J ends, which lost 5 bases and 5 bases, there was a span of 10 bases. A remark on this clonotype: Its specificity is not known.

The Oncomine TCR Beta short-read assay was applied to DNA of cultured CD4+ T cells. TCRdb independently ran MiXCR on the PCR reads; one entry per CDR3 protein. This sample carries roughly 14,000 distinct CDR3 sequences, around 50% of them seen once, and the ten largest clones take 14% to 15%. Treatment reported: approximately 9-day PBMC culture with coronavirus spike peptide pools or control peptides (ViraFEST assay). The rearrangement joins TRBV19 to TRBJ2-7, with unresolved D. This receptor was identified in a human donor who had recovered from COVID-19. The sample comprised CD4+ T cells from blood, cultured in vitro. CDR3 sequence reads: CASSDEWDEQYF. CDR3 in DNA: TGTGCCAGTAGTGACGAGTGGGACGAGCAGTACTTC.